These 8 T cell receptor beta chains share one sample of origin, sequenced in a study of post-analysis software for immune sequencing data. The authors incorporated unique molecular identifiers into the TCR beta cDNA libraries. In TCRdb, the PCR reads were re-called with MiXCR into one record per CDR3 protein. The table lists 170,000 or so distinct CDR3 sequences, approximately 30% of them singletons. No antigen has been assigned to these receptors. Study-level findings and limits: Compared with controls, patients had more of about 5 TRBV segments, including TRBV5-6, TRBV5-1 and TRBV20-1.

The sequencing sample was made of blood. The source of these receptors is a girl under 18 with multiple sclerosis.

This chain links TRBV19 with TRBJ1-1; D is unclear. V lost 3 bases and J 1 base, leaving 6 bases between the germline ends. Per the germline V gene, CDR1 is LNHDA and CDR2 is SQIVND (reference sequence). This CDR3 comprises 13 residues. CDR3 sequence reads: CASSIKGNTEAFF. CDR3 in DNA: TGTGCCAGTAGTATCAAGGGGAACACTGAAGCTTTCTTT.

This clonotype was counted between two and nine times. Given a much more abundant clone one base away, this may be a read error. V and J are TRBV29-1 and TRBJ2-7, with D unresolved. The CDR3 covers 16 residues. The germline CDR1 and CDR2 sequences are SQVTM and ANQGSEA. Trimming removed 1 base from V and 2 bases from J, with 18 bases in between. CDR3 sequence reads: CSVEVKEPKLTYEQYV. In DNA form, the CDR3 reads TGCAGCGTTGAAGTAAAAGAGCCGAAACTTACCTACGAGCAGTACGTC.

The rearrangement links TRBV18 to TRBJ2-5; no clear D. Germline V CDR1 and CDR2: KGHSH, LQKENI. The CDR3 consists of 12 residues. Trimming stripped 11 bases from V and 5 bases from J, with 15 bases between. CDR3 coding DNA: TGTGCCGGCTGGGCGGTTGAGGAGACCCAGTACTTC. Amino acid sequence: CAGWAVEETQYF.

This clonotype was counted at least ten times. The chain combines TRBV5-1 with TRBJ2-1, with D possibly being TRBD2 (7 bases). The length of the CDR3 is 15 residues. Germline values: CDR1 SGHRS, CDR2 YFSETQ. The V gene lost 4 bases and the J gene lost 5 bases, with 16 bases spanning the gap. This CDR3 is CASSQTGGAHNEQFF. CDR3 bases: TGCGCCAGCAGCCAGACTGGGGGGGCGCACAATGAGCAGTTCTTC. The variable domain in full, with the rest retrieved from reference TRBV5-1 and TRBJ2-1, is KAGVTQTPRYLIKTRGQQVTLSCSPISGHRSVSWYQQTPGQGLQFLFEYFSETQRNKGNFPGRFSGRQFSNSRSEMNVSTLELGDSALYLCASSQTGGAHNEQFFGPGTRLTVL.

About this clonotype itself: A single base separates this from a much larger clone, so it may be a read error. The V and J genes are TRBV9 and TRBJ1-2; TRBD1 might be the D (5 bases). V gave up 6 bases and J gave up 0 bases, with 18 bases separating them. CDR3 length: 16 residues. Germline-derived CDR1 and CDR2 are SGDLS and YYNGEE. In DNA form, the CDR3 reads TGTGCCAGCAACGCACAACCCCAGGGAGCTAACTATGGCTACACCTTC. It specifies CASNAQPQGANYGYTF.

This clonotype showed up many times. V and J are TRBV6-5 and TRBJ2-1; either TRBD1 or TRBD2 may fit D (5 bases each). Per the germline V gene, CDR1 is MNHEY and CDR2 is SVGAGI. Trimming cost V 4 bases and J 11 bases, with 12 bases left between them. This CDR3 spans 12 amino acids. The CDR3 DNA is TGTGCCAGCAGTTCCGGGACCGACCAGCAGTTCTTC. Protein product: CASSSGTDQQFF.

This clonotype was seen a few times. The chain links TRBV7-9 to TRBJ2-5; 7 nucleotides line up with TRBD1. CDR3 length: 14 amino acids. Germline V gene lookup returns CDR1 SEHNR and CDR2 FQNEAQ (reference sequence). Trimming at V came to 2 bases and at J to 11 bases, leaving 11 bases not matched to a gene. The CDR3 coding sequence is TGTGCCAGCAGCTTACAACAGGGGTACAATGAGCAGTACTTC. Translation gives CASSLQQGYNEQYF.

This clonotype was recorded at least ten times. An end of the junction does not agree with germline; a read error may underlie this. This chain joins TRBV5-1 and TRBJ2-3; no reliable D call. This CDR3 has 11 amino acids. Germline values: CDR1 SGHRS, CDR2 YFSETQ. CDR3 DNA: TGTGCCAGCAGCAACACAGATACGCAGTATTTT. Its protein product is CASSNTDTQYF.